This T cell receptor (beta chain) was recorded in a study of OX40 agonist ivuxolimab in advanced cancers. As for the study in general: Intravenous ivuxolimab was administered to patients every 2 weeks at 0.01 to 10 mg/kg. Dose-escalation patients suffered from hepatocellular carcinoma, melanoma, renal cell or head and neck cancer. Past anti-PD-1, anti-PD-L1 or anti-CTLA-4 therapy was accepted, and 40% had received some. Whole-study findings and limits: CD4+ and CD8+ blood T cells expanded clonally by week 6 at 0.1 to 3.0 mg/kg.

As regards this clone: What it binds is unknown.

The table came from immunoSEQ multiplex PCR; TCRdb's copy has only in-frame clones and leaves some out. The sample yields approximately 54,000 clones, more than 65% seen once. The germline CDR1 and CDR2 sequences are SNHLY and FYNNEI. The CDR3 is 15 residues long. The V gene end was trimmed by 4 bases and the J gene end by 4 bases; junction bases not matched to a gene: 6. This clonotype was obtained from an adult with an advanced solid tumor such as melanoma, head and neck, liver or kidney cancer. This specimen was CD4+ or CD8+ T cells sorted from blood, taken in a trial of the OX40 agonist ivuxolimab. V gene TRBV2 combines with J gene TRBJ1-2, with 10 bases aligning to TRBD1. The CDR3 here is CASSAGTGVSYGYTF. CDR3 nucleotide sequence: TGTGCCAGCAGTGCCGGGACAGGGGTTAGCTATGGCTACACCTTC.